This T cell receptor beta chain was recorded in a study of neurological immune-mediated disorders (dated by TCRdb to between 2018 and 2021). Regarding the study in general: Using UMI-based sequencing, the study compared peripheral blood TCR-beta repertoires from patients with HTLV-I-associated myelopathy (HAM/TSP), patients with multiple sclerosis, and healthy controls. Longitudinal samples, technical triplicates and paired sorted CD4+ and CD8+ T-cell subsets, alongside PBMC samples, were included among the approximately 100 TCR-beta libraries. The cohort comprised roughly 65 subjects: some 15 HAM/TSP patients, 35 or so multiple sclerosis patients and around 20 healthy controls.

Blood bank volunteers in Maryland, USA served as the healthy controls. Libraries from unsorted PBMCs were made from 2 million PBMCs kept in RNAlater at -80 degrees C until RNA extraction. Peripheral blood was subjected to Ficoll-Hypaque density gradient centrifugation to isolate PBMCs, which were then cryopreserved in liquid nitrogen. cDNA synthesis used template-switch 5'RACE with a primer carrying a 10-nucleotide random unique molecular identifier tagging each TCR transcript. Each sequencing run produced over 200 million TCR-beta sequences covering 15-18 subjects. The RNeasy kit was used to extract total RNA. The KAPA Real-time Library Amplification kit was used to amplify TCR-beta VDJ regions with primers targeting the TCR constant region and the 5'RACE anchor. A first PCR added sample indexes and Illumina adaptors, after which a second PCR increased the library yield. After Ampure bead purification, the roughly 650 bp TCR product was size-selected on a 2% E-gel SizeSelection system. Before pooling, library quality was checked on a Bioanalyzer, concentration was measured with Qubit, and libraries were quantified with the Kapa Library Quantification kit. An Illumina HiSeq 2500 was used to sequence the libraries paired-end at 2 x 150 bp. To increase sequence diversity, about 23-32% phiX was spiked into each library pool. Processing in the source paper ran as follows. The quality-filtered reads were processed with the UMI-based MiGEC pipeline, whose error correction step removed more than 75% of the raw TCR sequences. IMGT germline references were used for alignment of VDJ genes, and clonotypes were defined by a unique CDR3 amino acid sequence together with V-J genes. Clonal expansion, Shannon diversity and CDR3 relatedness were evaluated with VDJtools (CalcPairwiseDistances, ClusterSamples), while phylogenetic trees were built in CLCbio workbench. Using coefficient-of-variation modelling across technical triplicates, the study counted a clone as expanded if it had at least 8 unique UMIs. TCRdb reran the public reads through fastp at Q25 and MiXCR, keeping productive beta chains. Duplicate CDR3 protein sequences are folded into a single record with the most common DNA and genes. None of the V and J calls come from the authors' own analysis; TCRdb made them. In this sample the table shows tens of thousands of distinct CDR3 sequences, approximately 17% of which occur a single time. Approximately 15% of the sample rests with the top ten.

What the study reported, not specific to this receptor: No identical CDR3 amino acid sequences were shared among expanded clones across subjects, suggesting private TCR-beta repertoires in all groups. TCR clonal expansion was greatest in HAM/TSP patients and smallest in MS patients, who ranked below even healthy controls.

This clonotype appeared many times. Its antigen is still unknown. Base qualities are not provided; no much larger clone lies one nucleotide away. Trimmed from V: 2 bases; trimmed from J: 2 bases; junction bases lacking a gene match: 3. The germline V gene gives CDR1 as MNHEY and CDR2 as SVGEGT. The CDR3 numbers 15 residues from cysteine through phenylalanine. Only the CDR3 portion is preserved as DNA: 45 bases, with reading frame beginning at the first base. The sequencing input was PBMCs. The rearranged chain carries TRBV6-2 or TRBV6-3 and TRBJ2-7; TRBD2 matches 10 bases in the middle. The sequence was obtained from a woman aged 40 to 50 in good health. The nucleotide sequence is given as TGTGCCAGCAGTTACCCTAGCGGGGGTACCTACGAGCAGTACTTC. Its coded protein is CASSYPSGGTYEQYF.